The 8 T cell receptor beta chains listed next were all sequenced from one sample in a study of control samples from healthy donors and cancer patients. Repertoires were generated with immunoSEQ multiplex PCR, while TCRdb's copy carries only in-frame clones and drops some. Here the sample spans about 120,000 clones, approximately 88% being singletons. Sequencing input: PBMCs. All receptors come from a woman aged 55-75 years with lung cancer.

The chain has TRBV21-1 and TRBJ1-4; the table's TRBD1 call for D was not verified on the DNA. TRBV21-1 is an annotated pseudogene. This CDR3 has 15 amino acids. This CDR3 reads CASEGGTVGEEKLFF. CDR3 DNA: TGTGCCAGCGAAGGAGGGACAGTTGGCGAAGAAAAACTGTTTTTT.

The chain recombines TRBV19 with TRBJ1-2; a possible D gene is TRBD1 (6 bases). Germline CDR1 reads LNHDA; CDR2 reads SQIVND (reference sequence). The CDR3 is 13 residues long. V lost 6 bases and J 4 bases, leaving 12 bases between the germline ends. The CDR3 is CASSLDSRYGYTF. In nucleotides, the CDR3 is TGTGCCAGTAGCCTGGACAGTCGCTATGGCTACACCTTC.

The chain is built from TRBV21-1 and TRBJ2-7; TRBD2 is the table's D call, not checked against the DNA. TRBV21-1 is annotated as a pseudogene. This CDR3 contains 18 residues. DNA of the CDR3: TGTGCCAGCAGCAAAAGTTCTCTAGGGAGGGATCCCTCCTACGAGCAGTACTTC. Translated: CASSKSSLGRDPSYEQYF.

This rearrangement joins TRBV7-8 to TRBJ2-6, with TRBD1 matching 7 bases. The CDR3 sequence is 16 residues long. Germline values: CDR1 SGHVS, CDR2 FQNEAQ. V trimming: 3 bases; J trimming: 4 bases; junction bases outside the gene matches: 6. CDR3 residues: CASSLTGFTGANVLTF. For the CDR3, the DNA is TGTGCCAGCAGCTTGACAGGGTTTACAGGGGCCAACGTCCTGACTTTC.

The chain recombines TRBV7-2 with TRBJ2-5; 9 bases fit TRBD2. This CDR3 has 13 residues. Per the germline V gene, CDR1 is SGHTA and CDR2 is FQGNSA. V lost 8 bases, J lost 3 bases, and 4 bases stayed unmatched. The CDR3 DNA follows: TGTGCCAGCCTGATAGCGGGAGAAGAGACCCAGTACTTC. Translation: CASLIAGEETQYF.

The CDR3 nucleotides are TGTGCCAGCAGTGTGTGGAGGGGTTCTGCGGGCACTGAAGCTTTCTTT. Amino acids: CASSVWRGSAGTEAFF. This rearrangement joins TRBV6-1 to TRBJ1-1; possible D gene TRBD1, 5 bases. With 4 bases removed from V and 4 bases from J, the gap between germline ends came to 19 bases. The CDR3 has 16 amino acids. The germline V gene encodes CDR1 MNHNS and CDR2 SASEGT.

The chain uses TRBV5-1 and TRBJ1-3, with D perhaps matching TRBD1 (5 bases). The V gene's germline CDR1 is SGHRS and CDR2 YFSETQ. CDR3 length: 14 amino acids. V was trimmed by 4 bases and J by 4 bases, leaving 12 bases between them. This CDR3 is CASSPGTAGNTIYF. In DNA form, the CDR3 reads TGCGCCAGCAGCCCGGGGACCGCCGGAAACACCATATATTTT.

The CDR3 sequence: CASSRRGRMNTEAFF. DNA for the CDR3: TGTGCCAGCTCACGCAGGGGAAGGATGAACACTGAAGCTTTCTTT. V and J are TRBV18 and TRBJ1-1; a weak D match, TRBD1 (6 bases). Trimming stripped 4 bases from V and 0 bases from J, with 12 bases between. Germline values: CDR1 KGHSH, CDR2 LQKENI. This CDR3 spans 15 amino acids.